Here is one T cell receptor beta chain with its context. Germline V gives CDR1 MNHNS, CDR2 SASEGT. V lost 7 bases and J 1 base, leaving 10 bases between the germline ends. The CDR3 loop spans 14 amino acids. Data came from immunoSEQ multiplex PCR; TCRdb stores just in-frame clones and leaves some out. The sample carries more than 70,000 clones, around 93% recorded once. These data belong to a study of T cell changes during pregnancy in multiple sclerosis. The sequence came from a female donor with multiple sclerosis, enrolled in a pregnancy study. V usage is TRBV6-1 and J usage is TRBJ2-2; no clear D gene. The source material was peripheral blood, sampled before pregnancy. Here the CDR3 DNA reads TGTGCCAGCAATAAGCAGCGGAACACCGGGGAGCTGTTTTTT. Its translation: CASNKQRNTGELFF.